Each of the 27 T cell receptor beta chains below was sequenced from the same sample in a study of T cells expressing NK-cell markers. Using the 5' RACE reads, TCRdb records one entry per CDR3 protein without DNA. The sample totals about 260,000 distinct CDR3 sequences. The material sequenced was blood T cells: a sorted CD56 or NKG2C T cell subset, CD4+ or CD8+ T cells, or bulk PBMC T cells (not recorded which). These receptors came from a woman between 18 and 70 years old in good health.

The chain joins TRBV20-1 to TRBJ1-4. Germline-derived CDR1 and CDR2 are DFQATT and SNEGSKA (reference sequence). There are 15 residues in the CDR3. The CDR3 is CSARDPGRGDEKLFF.

V is TRBV5-4 and J is TRBJ2-1. CDR3 size: 15 residues. Germline-derived CDR1 and CDR2 are SGHNT and YYREEE (reference sequence). CDR3 residues: CASSFGGDRYNEQFF.

The gene calls are TRBV14 and TRBJ2-5; TCRdb proposes TRBD1, but this gene call is untestable without DNA. CDR3 length: 15 amino acids. Germline CDR1 reads SGHDN; CDR2 reads FVKESK. The CDR3 here is CASSQGRRGGETQYF.

The chain links TRBV20-1 to TRBJ2-3; the TRBD1 assignment by TCRdb is unverifiable without DNA. The CDR3 consists of 14 residues. Germline V CDR1 and CDR2: DFQATT, SNEGSKA (reference sequence). CDR3 region: CSARRAVGADTQYF.

V gene TRBV12-3 or TRBV12-4 combines with J gene TRBJ2-4; there is no DNA to check the TCRdb D call of TRBD2. CDR3 length: 15 residues. The CDR3 reads CASSFFSTRDAGQYF.

The chain recombines TRBV28 with TRBJ2-2; the D call from TCRdb, TRBD2, cannot be confirmed without DNA. Germline lookup yields CDR1 MDHEN and CDR2 SYDVKM. This CDR3 contains 16 residues. CDR3 amino acids: CASSFGSGPVGGELVF.

The chain links TRBV9 to TRBJ2-7; with no DNA, the TCRdb D assignment of TRBD1 cannot be verified. Germline assignment: CDR1 SGDLS and CDR2 YYNGEE. The CDR3 extends over 13 amino acids. CDR3 protein: CASSAQGAYEQYF.

The V call is TRBV25-1, the J call TRBJ2-7; checking the TCRdb D call of TRBD1 is not possible without DNA. The CDR3 contains 16 residues. CDR1 and CDR2 (germline): MGHDK, SYGVNS. CDR3 sequence reads: CASSKDRGPAPYEQYF.

J is TRBJ1-1 and V is TRBV29-1; as DNA is missing, the TRBD1 call by TCRdb cannot be tested. CDR3 length: 13 amino acids. Germline loops: CDR1 SQVTM, CDR2 ANQGSEA. The CDR3: CSVDHRGPTEAFF.

V gene TRBV12-3 or TRBV12-4 combines with J gene TRBJ2-5; TCRdb indicates TRBD1, and absent DNA this call remains unverified. The CDR3 length is 15 residues. The CDR3 region is CASSFPGSITETQYF.

The gene calls are TRBV14 and TRBJ2-5; TCRdb designates TRBD1, a call that cannot be tested without DNA. There are 16 residues in the CDR3. The V gene's germline CDR1 is SGHDN and CDR2 FVKESK. CDR3 in amino acids: CASSAVKGASQETQYF.

The CDR3 region is CASSTNPSNQPQHF. The V call is TRBV7-2, the J call TRBJ1-5. Germline CDR1 is SGHTA and CDR2 is FQGNSA. The CDR3 runs to 14 residues.

The chain uses TRBV5-4 and TRBJ2-1; TCRdb reports TRBD2, a call that lacks DNA to check it against. CDR1 SGHNT and CDR2 YYREEE come from the germline V gene (reference sequence). The CDR3 has 19 residues. CDR3 amino acids: CASSFRTSGGGWSYNEQFF.

This rearrangement joins TRBV19 to TRBJ2-4; TCRdb gives TRBD1 as the D gene, but with no DNA this cannot be confirmed. The CDR3 covers 14 residues. In germline, CDR1 is LNHDA, CDR2 SQIVND (reference sequence). This CDR3 is CASKWSGLGNIQYF.

This CDR3 reads CASSPQNLNEQFF. This chain connects TRBV9 to TRBJ2-1. The CDR3 consists of 13 residues. Germline CDR1 reads SGDLS; CDR2 reads YYNGEE.

The chain is built from TRBV2 and TRBJ1-6; TCRdb's D call, TRBD1, is unchecked because there is no DNA. Germline-derived CDR1 and CDR2 are SNHLY and FYNNEI. There are 15 residues in the CDR3. CDR3 amino acids: CASSDRDTNNSPLHF.

The V call is TRBV12-3 or TRBV12-4, the J call TRBJ1-2. There are 14 residues in the CDR3. This chain's CDR3 is CASSLEEVASGYTF.

The CDR3 region is CASRATGPHYNEQFF. The V call is TRBV2, the J call TRBJ2-1; as DNA is missing, the TRBD1 call by TCRdb cannot be tested. This CDR3 has 15 amino acids. The germline CDR1 and CDR2 sequences are SNHLY and FYNNEI.

The CDR3 region is CATSDSGTGKYEQYF. The J gene is TRBJ2-7, the V gene TRBV24-1; TCRdb's D gene call, TRBD1, goes unchecked for lack of DNA. This CDR3 is built from 15 residues. CDR1 and CDR2 (germline): KGHDR, SFDVKD.

V is TRBV6-1 and J is TRBJ1-2; TCRdb reports TRBD1, a call that lacks DNA to check it against. Germline CDR1 MNHNS, CDR2 SASEGT. The CDR3 covers 15 residues. CDR3 region: CASSEGQGTPYGYTF.

CDR3 sequence reads: CASSEYDSARGIGNEQFF. The chain links TRBV25-1 to TRBJ2-1; TCRdb's D gene call, TRBD1, goes unchecked for lack of DNA. The CDR3 runs to 18 residues. Germline loops: CDR1 MGHDK, CDR2 SYGVNS.

The J gene is TRBJ2-7, the V gene TRBV9; there is no DNA to check the TCRdb D call of TRBD1. Germline lookup yields CDR1 SGDLS and CDR2 YYNGEE. The CDR3 is 15 amino acids. The CDR3: CASSVAGDRGQEQYF.

This rearrangement joins TRBV12-3 or TRBV12-4 to TRBJ1-4; checking the TCRdb D call of TRBD1 is not possible without DNA. The length of the CDR3 is 14 residues. The CDR3 sequence is CASSAGTGVEKLFF.

This chain joins TRBV7-2 and TRBJ1-2; the D gene TCRdb calls, TRBD1, cannot be checked with no DNA. CDR3 length equals 13 residues. Germline CDR1 and CDR2: SGHTA and FQGNSA. The CDR3 sequence: CASSFDRGDGYTF.

The chain is built from TRBV7-3 and TRBJ1-2; TCRdb gives TRBD1 as the D gene, but with no DNA this cannot be confirmed. The germline V gene has CDR1 SGHTA and CDR2 FQGTGA. This CDR3 has 13 residues. CDR3: CASSRPGDYGYTF.

The V call is TRBV21-1, the J call TRBJ2-2; the D gene TCRdb calls, TRBD1, cannot be checked with no DNA. TRBV21-1 is listed as a pseudogene. The CDR3 is 14 residues long. The CDR3 region is CASTGPANTGELFF.

The chain carries TRBV20-1 and TRBJ2-7; TCRdb's D gene call, TRBD2, goes unchecked for lack of DNA. Germline assignment: CDR1 DFQATT and CDR2 SNEGSKA (reference sequence). This CDR3 comprises 15 residues. The CDR3 sequence: CSAPKGLRNFYEQYF.